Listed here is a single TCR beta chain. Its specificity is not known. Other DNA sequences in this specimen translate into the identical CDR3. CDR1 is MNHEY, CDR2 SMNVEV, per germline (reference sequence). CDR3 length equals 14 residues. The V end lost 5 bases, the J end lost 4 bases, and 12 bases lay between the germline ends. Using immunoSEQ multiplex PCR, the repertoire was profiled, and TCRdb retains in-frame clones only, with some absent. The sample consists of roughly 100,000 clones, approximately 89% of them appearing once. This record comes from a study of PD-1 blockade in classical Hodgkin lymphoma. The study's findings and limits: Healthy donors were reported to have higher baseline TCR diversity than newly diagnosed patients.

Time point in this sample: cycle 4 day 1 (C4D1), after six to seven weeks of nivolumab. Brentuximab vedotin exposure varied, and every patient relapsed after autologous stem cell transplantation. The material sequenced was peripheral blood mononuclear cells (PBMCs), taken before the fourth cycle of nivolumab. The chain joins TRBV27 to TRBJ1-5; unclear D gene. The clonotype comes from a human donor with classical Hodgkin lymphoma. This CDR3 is CASSPGRGNQPQHF. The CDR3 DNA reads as TGTGCCAGCAGTCCCGGACGGGGAAATCAGCCCCAGCATTTT.